The 3 T cell receptor beta chains listed next were all sequenced from one sample in a study of tumor-infiltrating T cells and Merkel cell polyomavirus. As for the study in general: The T cells studied were KLL-specific CD8+ cells against Merkel polyomavirus.

Libraries were prepared by immunoSEQ multiplex PCR; TCRdb keeps only in-frame clonotypes and omits some of them. The sample holds about 3,000 clones, about 83% seen once. All patients' tumors stained robustly positive for Merkel cell polyomavirus Large T antigen by immunohistochemistry. The material sequenced was tumor tissue. The receptors originated from a man in his fifties with Merkel cell carcinoma.

The chain carries TRBV5-6 and TRBJ2-3; 9 bases map to TRBD1. The CDR3 has 18 residues. Trimming removed 6 bases from V and 9 bases from J; junction bases left unmatched: 23. Germline V gene lookup returns CDR1 SGHDT and CDR2 YYEEEE. The CDR3 reads CASTKRQGGPRHRETQYF. In DNA, the CDR3 is TGTGCCAGCACCAAACGACAGGGGGGTCCCCGACATCGAGAGACGCAGTATTTT.

This sequence joins TRBV6-5 and TRBJ1-2, with a weak D call TRBD1 (5 bases). The CDR3 runs 15 residues. Germline assignment: CDR1 MNHEY and CDR2 SVGAGI. V gave up 0 bases and J gave up 1 base, with 9 bases separating them. The CDR3 loop is CASSYSRTNNYGYTF. The DNA for the CDR3 is TGTGCCAGCAGTTACTCTAGGACAAATAACTATGGCTACACCTTC.

This chain links TRBV2 with TRBJ2-1; 7 bases align to TRBD1. This CDR3 has 16 amino acids. Germline CDR1 SNHLY, CDR2 FYNNEI. Trimming took 3 bases from V and 6 from J; bases not matched to a gene: 11. CDR3 region: CASSDPGTVPLNEQFF. CDR3 bases: TGTGCCAGCAGTGATCCGGGGACAGTACCCCTCAATGAGCAGTTCTTC.